The 14 T cell receptor beta chains below were found in one sample sequenced in a study of blood T cell repertoires in COVID-19. Assay: immunoSEQ multiplex PCR; the TCRdb copy retains only in-frame clones and omits some. The repertoire holds 100,000 to 150,000 clones, with approximately 70% as singletons. The sequenced sample was peripheral blood. These receptors were obtained from a woman in her seventies with acute or convalescent COVID-19.

The chain has TRBV6-5 and TRBJ1-6, with 8 bases identical to TRBD1. The germline V gene encodes CDR1 MNHEY and CDR2 SVGAGI. The CDR3 loop spans 15 amino acids. J was trimmed by 0 bases and V by 6 bases; bases with no gene match: 1. This chain's CDR3 is CASSTGGSYNSPLHF. CDR3 nucleotides: TGTGCCAGCAGCACAGGGGGCTCCTATAATTCACCCCTCCACTTT.

This sequence joins TRBV7-2 and TRBJ2-2; D gene unclear. The CDR3 has 11 amino acids. Germline V CDR1 and CDR2: SGHTA, FQGNSA. Trimming pared 8 bases from V and 1 base from J, leaving 2 bases between. CDR3 DNA: TGTGCCAGCCAGAACACCGGGGAGCTGTTTTTT. Translating gives CASQNTGELFF.

The genes are TRBV29-1 and TRBJ2-7; D might be TRBD2 (6 bases). The CDR3 consists of 15 residues. Germline CDR1 is SQVTM and CDR2 is ANQGSEA. Trimming took 6 bases from V and 0 from J, leaving 18 bases between them. CDR3 residues: CSVGGVGGPSYEQYF. The CDR3 nucleotides are TGCAGCGTCGGTGGCGTGGGGGGACCCTCCTACGAGCAGTACTTC.

The chain has TRBV5-1 and TRBJ2-3; maybe TRBD2 (7 bases). Germline V CDR1 and CDR2: SGHRS, YFSETQ. Trimming removed 4 bases at V and 2 bases at J, with 29 bases between. The CDR3 runs 20 residues. The CDR3 spells CASSPIGGGLSLMFTDTQYF. The CDR3 nucleotides read TGCGCCAGCAGCCCGATAGGGGGGGGGCTAAGTCTCATGTTCACAGATACGCAGTATTTT.

This clone was picked up a small number of times. This chain joins TRBV30 and TRBJ1-1; a possible D gene is TRBD1 (6 bases). V lost 5 bases and J lost 0, with 10 bases in between. The CDR3 runs 13 residues. Germline V gives CDR1 GTSNPN, CDR2 SVGIG (reference sequence). As DNA, the CDR3 is TGTGCCTGGGTCCGGGACATGAACACTGAAGCTTTCTTT. It yields the protein CAWVRDMNTEAFF. The variable domain in full, with the rest retrieved from reference TRBV30 and TRBJ1-1, is SQTIHQWPATLVQPVGSPLSLECTVEGTSNPNLYWYRQAAGRGLQLLFYSVGIGQISSEVPQNLSASRPQDRQFILSSKKLLLSDSGFYLCAWVRDMNTEAFFGQGTRLTVV.

This chain links TRBV19 with TRBJ2-2; D gene ambiguous. This CDR3 spans 13 amino acids. Germline V gene lookup returns CDR1 LNHDA and CDR2 SQIVND (reference sequence). Trimming took 5 bases from V and 5 from J, leaving 9 bases between them. DNA for the CDR3: TGTGCCAGTAGTTCTACCTCGACCGGGGAGCTGTTTTTT. Its translation: CASSSTSTGELFF.

The V gene is TRBV10-3, the J gene TRBJ1-6, with TRBD1 as a possible D gene (6 bases). CDR1 is ENHRY, CDR2 SYGVKD, per germline. The V gene lost 6 bases and the J gene lost 11 bases, with 14 bases spanning the gap. The CDR3 contains 13 residues. The CDR3 spells CAISRDILAPLHF. CDR3 DNA: TGTGCCATCAGCCGGGACATCCTAGCACCCCTCCACTTT.

CDR3 protein: CASSEAKRNTIYF. Here the CDR3 DNA reads TGCGCCAGCAGTGAGGCGAAACGGAACACCATATATTTT. J is TRBJ1-3 and V is TRBV10-2; no clear D. The CDR3 covers 13 residues. V was clipped by 2 bases and J by 7 bases, with 9 bases between them. Germline lookup yields CDR1 WSHSY and CDR2 SAAADI.

In its sample, this clone was seen a few times. This rearrangement joins TRBV3-1 (or the pseudogene TRBV3-2) to TRBJ1-1; D uncertain. This CDR3 comprises 13 residues. Germline V gene sequence: CDR1 LGHDT, CDR2 YNNKEL (reference sequence). V gave up 4 bases and J gave up 0 bases, with 6 bases separating them. As DNA, the CDR3 is TGTGCCAGCAGCCGCAGTCTGAACACTGAAGCTTTCTTT. It translates to CASSRSLNTEAFF.

The rearrangement joins TRBV5-1 to TRBJ2-5, with TRBD2 matching 9 bases. This CDR3 is built from 14 residues. CDR1 SGHRS and CDR2 YFSETQ come from the germline V gene. Trimming took 4 bases from V and 4 from J; bases not matched to a gene: 5. The DNA of the CDR3 is TGCGCCAGCAGCACCGGACTAGCGATAGAGACCCAGTACTTC. It encodes CASSTGLAIETQYF.

To note about this clone: The limits of the CDR3 on the DNA are not certain, so only TCRdb's listed CDR3 is given. CDR3 loop: CASSSGGSRGEAFF. The chain employs TRBV28 and TRBJ1-1. Germline lookup yields CDR1 MDHEN and CDR2 SYDVKM. The CDR3 has 14 amino acids, counting both end residues.

The V and J genes are TRBV18 and TRBJ2-5; 12 nucleotides match TRBD1. This CDR3 is 16 amino acids long. Germline assignment: CDR1 KGHSH and CDR2 LQKENI. Germline trimming cut 1 base from V and 5 bases from J; bases unmatched to any gene: 5. The CDR3 DNA reads TGTGCCAGCTCACCACAAGGGACAGGGGGCGGCGAGACCCAGTACTTC. Translating gives CASSPQGTGGGETQYF. The full variable domain, its missing parts supplied by reference TRBV18 and TRBJ2-5, is NAGVMQNPRHLVRRRGQEARLRCSPMKGHSHVYWYRQLPEEGLKFMVYLQKENIIDESGMPKERFSAEFPKEGPSILRIQQVVRGDSAAYFCASSPQGTGGGETQYFGPGTRLLVL.

The rearrangement links TRBV2 to TRBJ2-5; TRBD2 is a possible D gene (5 bases). Germline V gene data show CDR1 as SNHLY and CDR2 as FYNNEI. This CDR3 contains 13 residues. Deletions cut 4 bases from V and 1 base from J, with 7 bases between. The DNA of the CDR3 is TGTGCCAGCAGTGCACTAGTCCAAGAGACCCAGTACTTC. Protein product: CASSALVQETQYF.

The chain has TRBV5-8 and TRBJ1-5; a weak D match, TRBD1 (5 bases). The germline V gene encodes CDR1 SGHTS and CDR2 YDEGEE. The CDR3 is 15 residues long. Trimming took off 3 bases at V and 4 bases at J, with 14 bases between the two ends. The DNA of the CDR3 is TGTGCCAGCAGCTCGGGACTGAAGGGGAATCAGCCCCAGCATTTT. Translating it yields CASSSGLKGNQPQHF.